Below are 20 T cell receptor beta chains sequenced from a single sample in a study of T cell responses to AZD1222 COVID-19 vaccine. The protocol was immunoSEQ multiplex PCR, while the TCRdb copy is restricted to in-frame clones and leaves out a portion. The table for this sample gives about 140,000 clones. The material sequenced was peripheral blood. The source is an adult in good health.

The chain joins TRBV7-8 to TRBJ1-6; D might be TRBD1 (5 bases). Trimming took 5 bases from V and 9 from J, leaving 14 bases between them. The CDR3 totals 14 residues. Germline V gene data show CDR1 as SGHVS and CDR2 as FQNEAQ. The CDR3 nucleotides are TGTGCCAGCAGCCCCCTCTTGGGGGGTTCACCCCTCCACTTT. This sequence encodes CASSPLLGGSPLHF.

The chain links TRBV19 to TRBJ2-3; TRBD2 matches at 8 bases. Germline-derived CDR1 and CDR2 are LNHDA and SQIVND (reference sequence). The CDR3 contains 15 residues. J gave up 2 bases and V 8 bases, and 9 bases lay outside the gene matches. The CDR3 sequence: CASSLWRGATDTQYF. For the CDR3, the DNA is TGTGCCAGTTCGCTCTGGCGGGGGGCCACAGATACGCAGTATTTT.

The chain combines TRBV7-2 with TRBJ1-4, with TRBD1 matching 8 bases. The CDR3 covers 14 residues. The germline V gene encodes CDR1 SGHTA and CDR2 FQGNSA. Unmatched junction bases numbered 6, after V lost 5 bases and J lost 7 bases. CDR3 region: CASSPGQGGEKLFF. In nucleotides, the CDR3 is TGTGCCAGCAGCCCAGGACAGGGAGGTGAAAAACTGTTTTTT.

This chain joins TRBV12-3 or TRBV12-4 and TRBJ1-2; possibly TRBD1 for D (6 bases). The CDR3 is 12 amino acids. With 6 bases removed from V and 10 bases from J, the gap between germline ends came to 15 bases. CDR3 nucleotides: TGTGCCAGCAGCCTAGGGGGGGGTGTCTACACCTTC. Amino acids: CASSLGGGVYTF.

The rearrangement uses TRBV6-5 and TRBJ2-7, with 8 bases lining up with TRBD1. In germline, CDR1 is MNHEY, CDR2 SVGAGI. V lost 5 bases to trimming and J lost 1 base; unmatched junction nucleotides: 7. This CDR3 region has 15 residues. CDR3 region: CASSMTGVVSYEQYF. DNA of the CDR3: TGTGCCAGCAGTATGACAGGGGTTGTTTCCTACGAGCAGTACTTC.

This chain joins TRBV19 and TRBJ2-1, with 9 bases identical to TRBD2. V was pared by 5 bases and J by 0 bases, with 5 bases of the junction left unmatched. This CDR3 has 16 amino acids. From germline, CDR1 is LNHDA and CDR2 SQIVND (reference sequence). CDR3: CASSLLAGPSYNEQFF. CDR3 sequence (DNA): TGTGCCAGTAGTCTCCTAGCGGGACCCTCCTACAATGAGCAGTTCTTC.

This chain links TRBV4-1 with TRBJ2-7; TRBD2 might be the D (5 bases). The V gene's germline CDR1 is MGHRA and CDR2 YSYEKL. V was pared by 1 base and J by 0 bases, with 10 bases between. The CDR3 has 15 amino acids. CDR3 DNA sequence: TGCGCCAGCAGCCAAGCGAGAGGGTCCTCCTACGAGCAGTACTTC. Its protein product is CASSQARGSSYEQYF.

The chain joins TRBV12-3 or TRBV12-4 to TRBJ2-3; a weak D match, TRBD2 (6 bases). The CDR3 length is 13 residues. Trimming cost V 8 bases and J 3 bases, with 12 bases left between them. The CDR3 here is CASRRGTTDTQYF. Here the CDR3 DNA reads TGTGCCAGCCGTCGCGGGACTACAGATACGCAGTATTTT.

The J gene is TRBJ1-2, the V gene TRBV6-1; TRBD1 might be the D (5 bases). The CDR3 loop spans 15 amino acids. Germline V gene lookup returns CDR1 MNHNS and CDR2 SASEGT. V lost 3 bases, J lost 6 bases, and 17 bases lay in between. The CDR3 region is CASSEDDGGYNGYTF. The CDR3 DNA follows: TGTGCCAGCAGTGAGGACGATGGGGGGTATAATGGCTACACCTTC.

This CDR3 is CATGEAGTTDTQYF. CDR3 nucleotides: TGTGCCACCGGGGAGGCAGGGACCACAGATACGCAGTATTTT. The V gene is TRBV7-3, the J gene TRBJ2-3, with a tentative D call TRBD2 (6 bases). The germline CDR1 and CDR2 sequences are SGHTA and FQGTGA. The CDR3 has 14 residues. V lost 10 bases and J 2 bases, leaving 16 bases between the germline ends.

V usage is TRBV11-2 and J usage is TRBJ1-1, with 9 positions matching TRBD1. The CDR3 covers 15 residues. Germline CDR1 SGHAT, CDR2 FQNNGV. V lost 4 bases, J lost 12 bases, and 15 bases stayed unmatched. The CDR3 loop reads CASSSLQGALPRTFF. DNA of the CDR3: TGTGCCAGCAGCTCCCTACAGGGGGCGCTCCCACGGACTTTCTTT. The full variable domain, with the rest looked up from reference TRBV11-2 and TRBJ1-1, is EAGVAQSPRYKIIEKRQSVAFWCNPISGHATLYWYQQILGQGPKLLIQFQNNGVVDDSQLPKDRFSAERLKGVDSTLKIQPAKLEDSAVYLCASSSLQGALPRTFFGQGTRLTVV.

V usage is TRBV3-1 (or the pseudogene TRBV3-2) and J usage is TRBJ2-5; D could derive from TRBD1 or TRBD2 (5 bases each). With 0 bases removed from V and 4 bases from J, the gap between germline ends came to 12 bases. This CDR3 is 15 amino acids long. From germline, CDR1 is LGHDT and CDR2 YNNKEL (reference sequence). The CDR3 sequence is CASSQDSRGRETQYF. The CDR3, as DNA: TGTGCCAGCAGCCAAGACTCGAGGGGCAGAGAGACCCAGTACTTC.

The genes are TRBV7-2 and TRBJ1-2, with D tentatively TRBD1 (6 bases). The CDR3 runs 13 residues. Germline V gives CDR1 SGHTA, CDR2 FQGNSA. V lost 3 bases to trimming and J lost 12 bases, with 17 bases between them. The CDR3 DNA reads TGTGCCAGCAGCTTTGGGGACACCAGGTCGAACACCTTC. Its protein is CASSFGDTRSNTF.

The chain recombines TRBV5-5 with TRBJ1-1; D gene uncertain. The CDR3 sequence is 15 residues long. The V gene's germline CDR1 is SGHKS and CDR2 YYEKEE (reference sequence). V was trimmed by 4 bases and J by 10 bases, leaving 23 bases between them. The CDR3: CASSGLLESPGRAFF. The CDR3 DNA sequence: TGTGCCAGCAGCGGCCTTTTAGAGTCCCCCGGTAGAGCTTTCTTT.

J is TRBJ1-1 and V is TRBV18, with D unresolved. V was cut by 2 bases and J by 0 bases, with 13 bases left in between. The CDR3 covers 16 residues. The germline gives CDR1 KGHSH, CDR2 LQKENI. CDR3 nucleotides: TGTGCCAGCTCACCAGAAAAGTTTCACCTGAACACTGAAGCTTTCTTT. It encodes CASSPEKFHLNTEAFF.

This chain uses TRBV29-1 with TRBJ2-7; the match to TRBD2 covers 9 bases. Germline-derived CDR1 and CDR2 are SQVTM and ANQGSEA. J gave up 4 bases and V 5 bases, and 6 bases lay outside the gene matches. This CDR3 spans 13 amino acids. The CDR3 is CSVRLAVKYEQYF. Here the CDR3 DNA reads TGCAGCGTTCGACTAGCGGTGAAATACGAGCAGTACTTC.

This chain uses TRBV6-4 with TRBJ2-1, with 9 nucleotides matching TRBD2. Germline CDR1 reads MRHNA; CDR2 reads SNTAGT. V lost 0 bases, J lost 4 bases, and 1 base stayed unmatched. The CDR3 runs 15 residues. Here the CDR3 reads CASSDSAGGYNEQFF. In DNA form, the CDR3 reads TGTGCCAGCAGTGACTCTGCGGGGGGGTACAATGAGCAGTTCTTC.

This chain links TRBV6-5 with TRBJ2-2; D possibly corresponds to TRBD1 (5 bases). V was cut by 3 bases and J by 7 bases, with 12 bases left in between. Germline CDR1 reads MNHEY; CDR2 reads SVGAGI. The CDR3 runs to 14 residues. The CDR3 is CASSYQEGVGELFF. Written as DNA, the CDR3 is TGTGCCAGCAGTTATCAGGAAGGGGTCGGGGAGCTGTTTTTT.

The chain has TRBV19 and TRBJ1-1; 7 bases fit TRBD1. Germline values: CDR1 LNHDA, CDR2 SQIVND (reference sequence). The CDR3 sequence is 13 residues long. Trimming removed 5 bases from V and 6 bases from J; junction bases left unmatched: 6. The CDR3 protein is CASSVTGRPEAFF. As DNA, the CDR3 is TGTGCCAGTAGTGTGACAGGGAGGCCTGAAGCTTTCTTT.

J is TRBJ2-1 and V is TRBV2; 7 bases are shared with TRBD2. CDR1 SNHLY and CDR2 FYNNEI come from the germline V gene. The CDR3 runs to 17 residues. V gave up 3 bases and J gave up 7 bases; unmatched junction bases: 15. CDR3 sequence: CASSDQWAGVLDNEQFF. CDR3 DNA sequence: TGTGCCAGCAGTGACCAATGGGCGGGGGTTCTGGATAATGAGCAGTTCTTC.